This TCR beta chain derives from a study of T-cell memory formation after mild COVID-19. TCRdb fed the 5' RACE reads into MiXCR, producing one record per CDR3 protein. The sample has about 430,000 distinct CDR3 sequences, around 24% seen once. Germline loops: CDR1 SQVTM, CDR2 ANQGSEA. J lost 8 bases, V lost 7 bases, and 8 bases had no gene match. The CDR3 length is 12 residues. This clonotype has only a few counts. The receptor comes from an adult woman who had mild COVID-19 (a few samples of this study predate the infection). Cell type and time point are not known. This chain links TRBV29-1 with TRBJ1-2; TRBD1 matches 9 bases. Material: PBMCs or a T cell subset sorted from them (not recorded which). CDR3 amino acids: CSGGGQGYGYTF. The CDR3 nucleotides are TGCAGCGGCGGGGGACAGGGATACGGCTACACCTTC. Complete variable domain (other parts from reference TRBV29-1 and TRBJ1-2): SAVISQKPSRDICQRGTSLTIQCQVDSQVTMMFWYRQQPGQSLTLIATANQGSEATYESGFVIDKFPISRPNLTFSTLTVSNMSPEDSSIYLCSGGGQGYGYTFGSGTRLTVV.